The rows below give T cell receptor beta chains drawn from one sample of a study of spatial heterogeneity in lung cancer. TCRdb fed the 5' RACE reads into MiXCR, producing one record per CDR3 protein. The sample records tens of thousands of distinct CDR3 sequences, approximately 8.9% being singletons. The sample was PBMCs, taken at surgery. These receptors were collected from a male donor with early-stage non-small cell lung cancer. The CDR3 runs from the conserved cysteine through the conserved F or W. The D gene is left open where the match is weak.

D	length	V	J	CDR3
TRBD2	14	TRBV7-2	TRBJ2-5	CASSFGLAAETQYF
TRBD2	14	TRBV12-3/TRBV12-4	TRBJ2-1	CASSFQLAGGEQFF
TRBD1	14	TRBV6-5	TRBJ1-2	CASSPGQGYYGYTF
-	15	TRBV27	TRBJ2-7	CASSLRGGFFYEQYF
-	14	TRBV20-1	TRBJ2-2	CSATRVQNTGELFF
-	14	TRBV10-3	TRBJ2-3	CAISVGEGLDTQYF
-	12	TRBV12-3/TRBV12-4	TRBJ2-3	CASSLRRDTQYF
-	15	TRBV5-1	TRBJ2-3	CASSLDGQATDTQYF
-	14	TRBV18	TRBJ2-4	CASSPPGTKNIQYF
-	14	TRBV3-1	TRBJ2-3	CASSQGAPTDTQYF